The clone carrying this TCR beta chain was found a few times. Antigen specificity is unknown. The sample is drawn from a study of blood T cells in healthy people across ages. Study-level findings and limits: Older individuals had lower TCR beta diversity per million T cells (the decline was roughly linear).

The CDR3 runs to 14 residues. Germline CDR1 and CDR2: MGHRA and YSYEKL. Trimming shortened V by 5 bases and J by 4 bases, and 12 bases separated the two germline ends. Next came a second PCR, run for about 7 to 12 cycles, which used a sample-barcoded 5' primer along with a J-beta primer mix. All cDNA molecules were each tagged by a template-switch adaptor with 12 random nucleotides. A single record per CDR3 protein comes from TCRdb applying MiXCR to the 5' RACE reads. The repertoire consists of roughly 1,300,000 distinct CDR3 sequences, with 59% occurring once and the leading ten covering over 6.5%. Healthy Caucasian individuals from Russia aged roughly 6 to 100 were enrolled as donors.

The rearrangement uses TRBV4-1 and TRBJ2-1, with a possible D match to TRBD1 (6 bases). Sequenced input: blood. The source is a man between 18 and 35 years old in good health. The CDR3 here is CASSAGDTYNEQFF. The CDR3 coding sequence is TGCGCCAGCAGCGCCGGGGACACATACAATGAGCAGTTCTTC.